A selection of T cell receptor beta chains follows, all from one sample in a study of T cell repertoires in cytomegalovirus infection. In TCRdb, the reads were re-called with MiXCR into one record per CDR3 protein. The repertoire has nearly 450,000 distinct CDR3 sequences, about 33% of them found once; the top ten carry about 13%. Sequencing was done on a sample of PBMCs. These receptors were obtained from a human donor in good health (CMV status not recorded). Some clones in this sample may be carry-over from other donors' samples. Each CDR3 is given with its conserved first and last residue. D genes are given only for firm matches. Clone size appears in some rows only: once, few, many, or a class for an expanded clone.

CDR3aa,CDR3nt,v_gene,j_gene,d_gene,abundance
CAISEGDEGPYEQYF,TGTGCCATCAGTGAGGGGGATGAGGGACCCTACGAGCAGTACTTC,TRBV10-3,TRBJ2-7,.,.
CAISDGFGVNGYTF,TGTGCCATCAGTGATGGATTTGGGGTGAATGGCTACACCTTC,TRBV10-3,TRBJ1-2,.,few
CASSLGGLAPYEQYF,TGTGCCAGCAGCTTGGGGGGACTAGCCCCCTACGAGCAGTACTTC,TRBV7-8,TRBJ2-7,TRBD2,many
CASSLSDVRGPNEQFF,TGTGCCAGCAGCTTATCGGATGTCAGGGGGCCTAATGAGCAGTTCTTC,TRBV11-2,TRBJ2-1,TRBD1,few
CASSLDRGYYGYTF,TGTGCCAGCAGCTTAGATAGGGGATACTATGGCTACACCTTC,TRBV7-9,TRBJ1-2,.,many
CASSQVSGGTYEQYF,TGTGCCAGCAGCCAAGTTAGCGGGGGAACCTACGAGCAGTACTTC,TRBV4-2,TRBJ2-7,TRBD2,few
CASSSARTRIVEQYF,TGTGCCAGCAGTTCGGCCCGGACGCGGATTGTCGAGCAGTACTTC,TRBV28,TRBJ2-7,.,few
CASSFGAGGRPEAFF,TGTGCCAGCAGCTTTGGGGCTGGAGGGAGGCCTGAAGCTTTCTTT,TRBV7-9,TRBJ1-1,.,few
CSATVSNSPLHF,TGCAGTGCTACAGTGAGCAATTCACCCCTCCACTTT,TRBV20-1,TRBJ1-6,.,few
CASSLDGGGGSYNEQFF,TGTGCCAGCAGCTTAGATGGAGGCGGGGGTTCCTACAATGAGCAGTTCTTC,TRBV7-2,TRBJ2-1,TRBD2,many
CASSKTREQFF,TGTGCCAGCAGCAAGACCCGCGAGCAGTTCTTC,TRBV11-2,TRBJ2-1,.,.
CASSWAGGDQPQHF,TGTGCCAGTAGTTGGGCAGGGGGCGATCAGCCCCAGCATTTT,TRBV19,TRBJ1-5,TRBD1,.
CASSGRTGFMAFF,TGTGCCAGCAGTGGAAGGACAGGGTTTATGGCTTTCTTT,TRBV2,TRBJ1-1,TRBD1,.